One sample yielded the 10 T cell receptor beta chains listed below, sequenced in a study of shared clonotypes between healthy human individuals. It was CD45RO-negative cells, positively selected for CCR7, that made up naive CD8 cells, with terminally differentiated effector memory CD45RA+ cells excluded. Method: immunoSEQ multiplex PCR; TCRdb's copy keeps in-frame clones and lacks some. The sample carries roughly 810,000 clones, about 96% recorded once. The material sequenced was naive CD8+ T cells sorted from blood. Source of these receptors: a young man in good health.

The gene calls are TRBV5-6 and TRBJ2-7; D possibly corresponds to TRBD1 (7 bases). CDR1 is SGHDT and CDR2 is YYEEEE in the germline V gene. The CDR3 spans 14 residues. Trimming stripped 0 bases from V and 5 bases from J, with 12 bases between. CDR3 loop: CASSLGRGLNEQYF. CDR3 in DNA: TGTGCCAGCAGCTTGGGGAGGGGGCTTAACGAGCAGTACTTC.

The genes are TRBV27 and TRBJ1-5; no reliable D call. The CDR3 runs 14 residues. The germline V and J ends were trimmed by 5 bases and 1 base, with 9 bases remaining between them. The germline CDR1 and CDR2 sequences are MNHEY and SMNVEV (reference sequence). CDR3 DNA: TGTGCCAGCAGTCCTACAGAGAGCAATCAGCCCCAGCATTTT. Its protein product is CASSPTESNQPQHF.

V is TRBV5-6 and J is TRBJ2-7, with 7 bases matching TRBD2. CDR1 SGHDT and CDR2 YYEEEE come from the germline V gene. The CDR3 runs to 15 residues. Germline trimming cut 4 bases from V and 2 bases from J; bases unmatched to any gene: 9. The CDR3 sequence: CASSLFLAATYEQYF. CDR3 DNA: TGTGCCAGCAGCCTTTTCCTAGCGGCTACCTACGAGCAGTACTTC.

Turning to this clone: One end of the junction fails to match germline, which may point to a read error. The rearrangement uses TRBV6-5 and TRBJ2-7; D remains ambiguous. Germline V lookup: CDR1 MNHEY, CDR2 SVGAGI. The CDR3 has 16 residues. The CDR3 loop reads CASSYSMQGATVGLDF. The DNA of the CDR3 is TGTGCCAGCAGTTACTCGATGCAAGGAGCGACGGTTGGCCTGGACTTC.

The chain has TRBV5-1 and TRBJ2-1; 7 positions match TRBD2. The CDR3 has 16 residues. The trim removed 3 bases at V and 10 bases at J, leaving 16 bases unmatched. Germline assignment: CDR1 SGHRS and CDR2 YFSETQ. The CDR3 DNA reads TGCGCCAGCAGCTCTTTAGCCTTGACTAGCTCTAGCGAGCAGTTCTTC. Protein product: CASSSLALTSSSEQFF. The full variable domain, rest sourced from reference TRBV5-1 and TRBJ2-1, is KAGVTQTPRYLIKTRGQQVTLSCSPISGHRSVSWYQQTPGQGLQFLFEYFSETQRNKGNFPGRFSGRQFSNSRSEMNVSTLELGDSALYLCASSSLALTSSSEQFFGPGTRLTVL.

V usage is TRBV6-4 and J usage is TRBJ2-3, with TRBD2 matching 8 bases. This CDR3 is built from 14 residues. Trimming took 0 bases from V and 4 from J; bases not matched to a gene: 0. Germline V gene sequence: CDR1 MRHNA, CDR2 SNTAGT. The CDR3 loop reads CASSDSAGADTQYF. DNA for the CDR3: TGTGCCAGCAGTGACTCAGCGGGAGCAGATACGCAGTATTTT.

The chain joins TRBV11-2 to TRBJ2-1, with a tentative D call TRBD1 (5 bases). Looked up from germline, CDR1 is SGHAT and CDR2 is FQNNGV. The CDR3 extends over 13 amino acids. With 5 bases removed from V and 9 bases from J, the gap between germline ends came to 14 bases. The CDR3 region is CASSQTVDGEQFF. The CDR3 DNA is TGTGCCAGCAGCCAGACAGTTGATGGTGAGCAGTTCTTC. Filled out from reference TRBV11-2 and TRBJ2-1, the complete variable domain reads EAGVAQSPRYKIIEKRQSVAFWCNPISGHATLYWYQQILGQGPKLLIQFQNNGVVDDSQLPKDRFSAERLKGVDSTLKIQPAKLEDSAVYLCASSQTVDGEQFFGPGTRLTVL.

Comments on this clone: The sample has other DNA sequences that encode this CDR3 too. The chain carries TRBV29-1 and TRBJ2-1, with 13 bases identical to TRBD2. This CDR3 is 16 amino acids long. Germline V gives CDR1 SQVTM, CDR2 ANQGSEA. V was pared by 6 bases and J by 0 bases, with 5 bases of the junction left unmatched. This CDR3 is CSVQGLAGSSYNEQFF. DNA of the CDR3: TGCAGCGTCCAGGGACTAGCGGGATCCTCCTACAATGAGCAGTTCTTC.

The chain is built from TRBV4-1 and TRBJ1-1; 9 bases are shared with TRBD1. V trimming: 1 base; J trimming: 3 bases; junction bases outside the gene matches: 6. There are 16 residues in the CDR3. From germline, CDR1 is MGHRA and CDR2 YSYEKL. CDR3 sequence reads: CASSQGWRQGDTEAFF. In nucleotides, the CDR3 is TGCGCCAGCAGCCAAGGGTGGCGACAGGGGGACACTGAAGCTTTCTTT.

This chain joins TRBV6-1 and TRBJ2-1, with D hard to call. Trimming shortened V by 5 bases and J by 3 bases, and 14 bases separated the two germline ends. The CDR3 totals 15 residues. From germline, CDR1 is MNHNS and CDR2 SASEGT. Written as DNA, the CDR3 is TGTGCCAGCAGTAGACGACGTCGGGTCTACAATGAGCAGTTCTTC. Its translation: CASSRRRRVYNEQFF.